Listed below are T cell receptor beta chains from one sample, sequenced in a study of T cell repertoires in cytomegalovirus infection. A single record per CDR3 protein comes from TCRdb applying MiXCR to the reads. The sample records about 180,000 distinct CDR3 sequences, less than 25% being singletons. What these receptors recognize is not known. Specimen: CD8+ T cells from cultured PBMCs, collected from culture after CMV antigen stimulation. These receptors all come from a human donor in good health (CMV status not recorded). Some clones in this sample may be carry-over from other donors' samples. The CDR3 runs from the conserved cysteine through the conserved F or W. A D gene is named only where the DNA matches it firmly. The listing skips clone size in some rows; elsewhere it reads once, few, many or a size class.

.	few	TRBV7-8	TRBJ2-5	CASSLAGWETQYF	TGTGCCAGCAGCTTAGCAGGGTGGGAGACCCAGTACTTC
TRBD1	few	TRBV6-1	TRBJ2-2	CASSRPDRDSTGELFF	TGTGCCAGCAGCCGGCCGGACAGGGATAGCACCGGGGAGCTGTTTTTT
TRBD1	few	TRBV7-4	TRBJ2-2	CASSSPGTGAFLYGELFF	TGTGCCAGCAGCTCCCCCGGGACAGGGGCCTTTTTATATGGGGAGCTGTTTTTT
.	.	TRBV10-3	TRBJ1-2	CAISEYTNYGYTF	TGTGCCATCAGTGAGTACACGAACTATGGCTACACCTTC
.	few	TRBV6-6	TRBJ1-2	CASSYSREDGYTF	TGTGCCAGCAGTTATTCCAGGGAGGATGGCTACACCTTC
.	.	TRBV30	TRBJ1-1	CAWSVFDTEAFF	TGTGCCTGGAGTGTATTCGATACTGAAGCTTTCTTT
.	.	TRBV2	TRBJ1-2	CASSELLGQNYGYTF	TGTGCCAGCAGTGAACTCTTGGGGCAGAACTATGGCTACACCTTC
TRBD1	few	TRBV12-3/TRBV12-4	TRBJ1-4	CASSLEDRVGEKLFF	TGTGCCAGCAGTTTAGAGGACAGGGTCGGCGAAAAACTGTTTTTT
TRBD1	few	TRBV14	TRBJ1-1	CASSRGQGATEAFF	TGTGCCAGCAGCCGTGGACAGGGGGCCACTGAAGCTTTCTTT
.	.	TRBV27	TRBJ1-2	CASSPRDTNYGYTF	TGTGCCAGCAGTCCGCGGGACACCAACTATGGCTACACCTTC
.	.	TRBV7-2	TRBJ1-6	CASSLTRFSPLHF	TGTGCCAGCAGCTTAACACGGTTTTCACCCCTCCACTTT
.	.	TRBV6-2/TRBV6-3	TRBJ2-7	CASSSLRSGSSYEQYF	TGTGCCAGCAGTTCTTTGAGGTCAGGGAGCTCCTACGAGCAGTACTTC
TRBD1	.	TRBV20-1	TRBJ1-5	CSASEGTGTFGGQPQHF	TGCAGTGCTAGCGAGGGGACAGGGACTTTCGGAGGACAGCCCCAGCATTTT
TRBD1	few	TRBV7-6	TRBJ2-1	CASSHDRVDPFF	TGTGCCAGCAGCCACGACAGGGTCGATCCGTTCTTC
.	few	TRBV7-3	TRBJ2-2	CASSLRKGNGELFF	TGTGCCAGCAGCTTACGTAAGGGGAACGGGGAGCTGTTTTTT
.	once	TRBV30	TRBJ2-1	CAWNSFYNEQFF	TGTGCCTGGAACAGTTTCTACAATGAGCAGTTCTTC
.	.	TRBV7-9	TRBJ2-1	CASSLARVVDNEQFF	TGTGCCAGCAGCTTAGCGCGAGTCGTAGACAATGAGCAGTTCTTC
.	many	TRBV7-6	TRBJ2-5	CASSLAGRQSSGTQYF	TGTGCCAGCAGCTTAGCTGGACGACAGTCCAGCGGGACCCAGTACTTC
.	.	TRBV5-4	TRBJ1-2	CASSLYSGSYGYTF	TGTGCCAGCAGCTTGTATTCGGGGAGCTATGGCTACACCTTC
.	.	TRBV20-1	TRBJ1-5	CSAREPGAHGTLGQPQHF	TGCAGTGCTAGAGAGCCGGGGGCTCACGGGACACTCGGGCAGCCCCAGCATTTT